The 10 T cell receptor beta chains reported below all come from one sample, sequenced in a study of blood T cell repertoires in COVID-19. Data came from immunoSEQ multiplex PCR; TCRdb stores just in-frame clones and leaves some out. The sample lists 75,000 to 95,000 clones; roughly 89% were seen once. The sequencing input was peripheral blood. Receptors originate from a man aged 55 to 70 with acute or convalescent COVID-19.

This sequence joins TRBV29-1 and TRBJ1-1, with a possible D match to TRBD1 (6 bases). This CDR3 has 13 amino acids. Germline values: CDR1 SQVTM, CDR2 ANQGSEA. Trimming removed 3 bases from V and 3 bases from J, with 11 bases in between. This CDR3 is CSVDLGADTEAFF. The CDR3 DNA is TGCAGCGTTGATCTGGGGGCGGACACTGAAGCTTTCTTT.

The chain employs TRBV11-2 and TRBJ2-2; 15 bases line up with TRBD2. Germline CDR1 reads SGHAT; CDR2 reads FQNNGV. Trimming at V came to 5 bases and at J to 6 bases, leaving 13 bases not matched to a gene. The CDR3 sequence is 19 residues long. CDR3 protein: CASSLRTSGGASFAGELFF. The CDR3 DNA follows: TGTGCCAGCAGCCTCCGGACTAGCGGGGGGGCATCTTTCGCCGGGGAGCTGTTTTTT.

V is TRBV10-3 and J is TRBJ1-5, with 7 bases aligning to TRBD1. This CDR3 has 15 amino acids. Germline V gene lookup returns CDR1 ENHRY and CDR2 SYGVKD. V was clipped by 2 bases and J by 3 bases; unmatched bases: 4. The CDR3 nucleotides are TGTGCCATCAGTGAGGGGACAGTCGACAATCAGCCCCAGCATTTT. Its protein product is CAISEGTVDNQPQHF.

The rearrangement uses TRBV15 and TRBJ2-3; 8 nucleotides line up with TRBD2. CDR3 length equals 16 residues. The V gene's germline CDR1 is LNHNV and CDR2 YYDKDF (reference sequence). After removal of 1 base from V and 2 bases from J, the junction contained 5 bases not matched to a gene. The CDR3 coding sequence is TGTGCCACCAGCAGAGCGATTAGCGGGGACACAGATACGCAGTATTTT. Protein sequence: CATSRAISGDTDTQYF.

Here the CDR3 reads CASALRDRVNTEAFF. The CDR3 DNA reads as TGTGCTAGTGCCCTGAGGGACAGGGTGAACACTGAAGCTTTCTTT. This rearrangement joins TRBV12-5 to TRBJ1-1; 9 nucleotides match TRBD1. CDR1 is LGHNT, CDR2 FRNRAP, per germline. This CDR3 region has 15 residues. V shed 7 bases and J 0 bases; nucleotides not matched to a gene: 6.

The V call is TRBV10-3, the J call TRBJ2-3, with TRBD1 identical over 8 bases. This CDR3 comprises 17 residues. Germline V CDR1 and CDR2: ENHRY, SYGVKD. V shed 0 bases, J shed 6 bases, and the junction held 11 bases outside the gene matches. CDR3 coding DNA: TGTGCCATCAGTGAGTCACCTACAGGACAGGGTTGGGATACGCAGTATTTT. It codes for CAISESPTGQGWDTQYF.

The rearrangement uses TRBV5-6 and TRBJ1-2; 7 bases match TRBD1. The germline V gene has CDR1 SGHDT and CDR2 YYEEEE. This CDR3 contains 17 residues. V was clipped by 6 bases and J by 8 bases; unmatched bases: 22. CDR3 region: CASTLDSDRGQRYGYTF. CDR3 coding DNA: TGTGCCAGCACCCTGGACTCCGATCGGGGACAGAGGTACGGCTACACCTTC.

The rearrangement uses TRBV27 and TRBJ2-7; D is possibly TRBD2 (5 bases). Per germline, CDR1 MNHEY and CDR2 SMNVEV (reference sequence). With 0 bases removed from V and 3 bases from J, the gap between germline ends came to 9 bases. The CDR3 is 14 amino acids. Written as DNA, the CDR3 is TGTGCCAGCAGTTTATCGTCGGGATACTACGAGCAGTACTTC. It translates to CASSLSSGYYEQYF.

The chain carries TRBV19 and TRBJ2-7, with a weak D call TRBD1 (6 bases). Germline V gives CDR1 LNHDA, CDR2 SQIVND (reference sequence). With 5 bases removed from V and 6 bases from J, the gap between germline ends came to 20 bases. This CDR3 has 15 amino acids. The CDR3 is CASSSTPPGDGEQYF. In DNA form, the CDR3 reads TGTGCCAGTAGTTCAACGCCCCCAGGGGACGGCGAGCAGTACTTC.

The rearrangement joins TRBV4-3 to TRBJ2-1; TRBD1 is a possible D gene (5 bases). The CDR3 has 15 residues. V shed 2 bases and J shed 4 bases, with 12 bases lying between them. Germline CDR1 and CDR2: LGHNA and YSLEER. The CDR3 spells CASSQPRPGYNEQFF. For the CDR3, the DNA is TGCGCCAGCAGCCAACCCCGCCCAGGGTACAATGAGCAGTTCTTC.